This T cell receptor beta chain comes out of a study of early T cells in non-severe SARS-CoV-2 infection. Study-level information: Bulk RNA isolated from unsorted whole blood underwent sequencing; chains were not paired.

From the 5' RACE reads, TCRdb called clonotypes with MiXCR, one entry per CDR3 protein. The sample holds under 70,000 distinct CDR3 sequences, 5.5% to 6.5% seen once. The CDR3 consists of 13 residues. Germline-derived CDR1 and CDR2 are DFQATT and SNEGSKA (reference sequence). The germline V and J ends were trimmed by 3 bases and 8 bases, with 16 bases remaining between them. This clonotype was seen ten or more times. This receptor was identified in an adult who was a healthcare worker with PCR-confirmed SARS-CoV-2 infection or an uninfected control (not recorded which). The sample taken for sequencing was whole blood. V and J are TRBV20-1 and TRBJ1-2, with a tentative D call TRBD1 (6 bases). The CDR3 sequence: CSASPYVGGGYTF. The CDR3 nucleotides read TGCAGTGCTAGCCCCTACGTCGGGGGCGGCTACACCTTC.